One and the same sample provided the 12 T cell receptor beta chains below, sequenced in a study of glioma-infiltrating T cells. The iRepertoire nested amplicon-rescue multiplex PCR amplified TCR alpha and beta CDR3s from RNA. TCRdb analysed the multiplex PCR reads with MiXCR anew, one entry per CDR3 protein. Among 100,000 to 150,000 distinct CDR3 sequences, roughly 25% were seen once, and the ten largest hold approximately 16%. Sample: glioma tissue, nonneoplastic brain tissue, or PBMCs (not recorded which). These receptors all come from a human donor with low-grade glioma or glioblastoma, undergoing nonglioma brain surgery, or in good health (not recorded which).

A remark on this clonotype: Possible read error: a much larger clone is one base away. This chain uses TRBV4-2 with TRBJ1-1, with 7 bases matching TRBD1. The germline V gene has CDR1 LGHNA and CDR2 YNFKEQ. This CDR3 has 14 residues. Losses at the gene ends were 2 bases for V and 7 bases for J; bases not matched to a gene: 7. The CDR3 protein is CASSQRMWDSEAFF. The CDR3 DNA reads as TGTGCCAGCAGCCAACGGATGTGGGACAGTGAAGCTTTCTTT.

This clonotype has ten or more counts. This chain connects TRBV5-1 to TRBJ1-5; TRBD1 agrees at 7 bases. Germline V gene data show CDR1 as SGHRS and CDR2 as YFSETQ. Unmatched junction bases numbered 7, after V lost 2 bases and J lost 5 bases. CDR3 size: 15 residues. The CDR3 loop is CASSFPFQGDQPQHF. For the CDR3, the DNA is TGCGCCAGCAGCTTCCCCTTCCAGGGGGATCAGCCCCAGCATTTT.

There are a few counts of this clonotype. The chain links TRBV7-2 to TRBJ2-1; TRBD2 aligns across 7 bases. CDR3 size: 12 residues. Germline CDR1 and CDR2: SGHTA and FQGNSA. The V and J ends lost 5 bases and 15 bases, in that order; junction bases with no gene match: 10. CDR3 sequence: CASSPPVWGGFF. The CDR3, as DNA: TGTGCCAGCAGCCCGCCTGTTTGGGGGGGGTTCTTC.

The V and J genes are TRBV20-1 and TRBJ2-6, with 10 bases aligning to TRBD2. Germline lookup yields CDR1 DFQATT and CDR2 SNEGSKA (reference sequence). This CDR3 is 17 amino acids long. The ends lost 5 bases at V and 0 bases at J; junction bases unmatched: 7. CDR3 sequence: CSASGTSAASGANVLTF. For the CDR3, the DNA is TGCAGTGCTTCCGGGACTAGCGCGGCCTCTGGGGCCAACGTCCTGACTTTC.

This clonotype showed up many times. The chain has TRBV7-2 and TRBJ2-7, with 9 bases matching TRBD2. V gave up 2 bases and J gave up 0 bases; unmatched junction bases: 11. Germline CDR1 and CDR2: SGHTA and FQGNSA. CDR3 length equals 18 residues. CDR3 in DNA: TGTGCCAGCAGCTTATATGTTTCTGGTAGCGGGAGCTCCTACGAGCAGTACTTC. This encodes CASSLYVSGSGSSYEQYF.

CDR3 amino acids: CASSFVSGNSPLHF. In DNA, the CDR3 is TGTGCCAGCAGCTTCGTTTCAGGAAATTCACCCCTCCACTTT. The chain has TRBV5-6 and TRBJ1-6; D remains ambiguous. The CDR3 is made up of 14 amino acids. From germline, CDR1 is SGHDT and CDR2 YYEEEE. The germline V and J ends were trimmed by 2 bases and 7 bases, with 10 bases remaining between them.

This clonotype came up a few times. A much larger clone lies a single base off, so this may be a read error. The gene calls are TRBV7-2 and TRBJ2-2; D might be TRBD2 (5 bases). Germline V CDR1 and CDR2: SGHTA, FQGNSA. The CDR3 spans 13 residues. CDR3 in DNA: TGTGCCAGCAGCTTAGTGCTCTCCGGGAAGCTGTTTTTT. Its translation: CASSLVLSGKLFF.

This clonotype was observed many times. This chain links TRBV4-2 with TRBJ2-1, with 7 positions matching TRBD1. The CDR3 consists of 17 residues. CDR1 and CDR2 from the germline V gene are LGHNA and YNFKEQ. V gave up 0 bases and J gave up 10 bases; unmatched junction bases: 15. CDR3 residues: CASSQEFWGQSAEEQFF. CDR3 bases: TGTGCCAGCAGCCAAGAATTCTGGGGACAGAGTGCAGAGGAGCAGTTCTTC.

The sample holds many counts of this clonotype. The chain is built from TRBV20-1 and TRBJ2-5, with D perhaps TRBD2 (5 bases). The germline V gene encodes CDR1 DFQATT and CDR2 SNEGSKA (reference sequence). V lost 7 bases to trimming and J lost 3 bases, with 12 bases between them. The length of the CDR3 is 12 residues. The CDR3 reads CSGSGREETQYF. The CDR3, as DNA: TGCAGTGGAAGCGGCCGAGAAGAGACCCAGTACTTC.

At least ten counts were recorded for this clonotype. The rearrangement links TRBV27 to TRBJ2-5; 12 bases are a match to TRBD1. CDR3 size: 16 residues. Unmatched junction bases numbered 7, after V lost 4 bases and J lost 4 bases. The germline gives CDR1 MNHEY, CDR2 SMNVEV (reference sequence). The CDR3 nucleotides are TGTGCCAGCAGTTCGCACCGGGACAGGGGGCGAGAGACCCAGTACTTC. It specifies CASSSHRDRGRETQYF.

For this clonotype: At one boundary the junction diverges from the germline segment, which might be a read error. This sequence joins TRBV2 and TRBJ1-6; 10 bases are shared with TRBD1. Germline lookup yields CDR1 SNHLY and CDR2 FYNNEI. The CDR3 contains 15 residues. The CDR3 sequence is CASSHGQGDNSPIHF. CDR3 nucleotide sequence: TGTGCCAGCAGCCATGGACAGGGGGATAATTCACCCATCCACTTT.

V and J are TRBV11-2 and TRBJ1-2; 8 nucleotides line up with TRBD1. The CDR3 is made up of 14 amino acids. V dropped 5 bases and J dropped 4; count of bases not matched to a gene: 6. The V gene's germline CDR1 is SGHAT and CDR2 FQNNGV. The CDR3 DNA follows: TGTGCCAGCAGCCCACAGGGGGTCGGCTATGGCTACACCTTC. As protein: CASSPQGVGYGYTF.